Presented here are 13 T cell receptor beta chains from one specimen sequenced in a study of OX40 agonist ivuxolimab in advanced cancers. Data came from immunoSEQ multiplex PCR; TCRdb stores just in-frame clones and leaves some out. This table has tens of thousands of clones, about 80% appearing once. This specimen was CD4+ or CD8+ T cells sorted from blood, taken in a trial of the OX40 agonist ivuxolimab. All receptors come from an adult with an advanced solid tumor such as melanoma, head and neck, liver or kidney cancer.

CDR3: CASSYGGDSRTGAFF. Written as DNA, the CDR3 is TGTGCCAGCAGCTACGGGGGGGACTCCCGAACGGGAGCTTTCTTT. J is TRBJ1-1 and V is TRBV6-5, with D maybe TRBD1 (5 bases). The CDR3 has 15 amino acids. Germline assignment: CDR1 MNHEY and CDR2 SVGAGI. V was shortened by 6 bases and J by 10 bases, with 24 bases between the two germline ends.

The CDR3, as DNA: TGTGCCAGCAGTTTTGGAACTAGCGGGGACCAAGAGACCCAGTACTTC. It yields the protein CASSFGTSGDQETQYF. The chain employs TRBV27 and TRBJ2-5, with 10 nucleotides matching TRBD2. The V gene end was trimmed by 3 bases and the J gene end by 0 bases; junction bases not matched to a gene: 4. Germline assignment: CDR1 MNHEY and CDR2 SMNVEV (reference sequence). CDR3 length equals 16 residues.

J is TRBJ2-7 and V is TRBV10-2; possibly TRBD2 for D (6 bases). The length of the CDR3 is 14 residues. Trimming removed 0 bases at V and 5 bases at J, with 11 bases between. CDR1 and CDR2 from the germline V gene are WSHSY and SAAADI. The CDR3 spells CASSESWGVNEQYF. In nucleotides, the CDR3 is TGCGCCAGCAGTGAGTCGTGGGGGGTCAACGAGCAGTACTTC.

The chain employs TRBV4-2 and TRBJ2-5; the D gene is possibly TRBD2 (6 bases). Trimming shortened V by 1 base and J by 5 bases, and 14 bases separated the two germline ends. CDR3 length: 15 amino acids. Germline V gene sequence: CDR1 LGHNA, CDR2 YNFKEQ. DNA of the CDR3: TGTGCCAGCAGCCAAGTGGAGGGGAAGGAGGAGACCCAGTACTTC. This translates into CASSQVEGKEETQYF.

This clone was found once. V and J are TRBV30 and TRBJ1-5; D not resolved. V shed 0 bases and J shed 1 base, with 13 bases lying between them. The CDR3 contains 16 residues. Looked up from germline, CDR1 is GTSNPN and CDR2 is SVGIG (reference sequence). CDR3 bases: TGTGCCTGGAGTGTAGTGGTGCGGGCCAGCAATCAGCCCCAGCATTTT. Encoded protein: CAWSVVVRASNQPQHF.

The rearrangement uses TRBV4-1 and TRBJ2-7, with D uncertain. V lost 0 bases and J lost 6, with 18 bases in between. Germline V gene lookup returns CDR1 MGHRA and CDR2 YSYEKL. This CDR3 has 16 amino acids. The CDR3 nucleotides read TGCGCCAGCAGCCAAGAACTCTCTACATTCGGTATCGAGCAGTACGTC. Translating gives CASSQELSTFGIEQYV.

V gene TRBV5-1 combines with J gene TRBJ2-3; D not certain. CDR1 and CDR2 (germline): SGHRS, YFSETQ. CDR3 size: 14 residues. V lost 0 bases and J lost 0, with 5 bases in between. DNA for the CDR3: TGCGCCAGCAGCTTGGGGGGTAGCACAGATACGCAGTATTTT. This encodes CASSLGGSTDTQYF. Variable domain in full (rest from reference TRBV5-1 and TRBJ2-3): KAGVTQTPRYLIKTRGQQVTLSCSPISGHRSVSWYQQTPGQGLQFLFEYFSETQRNKGNFPGRFSGRQFSNSRSEMNVSTLELGDSALYLCASSLGGSTDTQYFGPGTRLTVL.

This clone showed up just a few times. The J gene is TRBJ2-7, the V gene TRBV7-9; D not resolved. CDR1 is SEHNR and CDR2 is FQNEAQ in the germline V gene (reference sequence). The V end was cut by 1 base, the J end by 2 bases, with 6 bases between. This CDR3 region has 13 residues. This chain's CDR3 is CASSLGNTYEQYV. The CDR3 DNA is TGTGCCAGCAGCTTAGGAAACACCTACGAGCAGTACGTC.

The sample holds one count of this clone. V is TRBV7-2 and J is TRBJ1-2, with a possible D match to TRBD1 (6 bases). CDR3 length: 14 residues. Germline lookup yields CDR1 SGHTA and CDR2 FQGNSA. V was clipped by 9 bases and J by 8 bases, with 22 bases between them. This CDR3 is CASAPGTLAGGYTF. The CDR3 nucleotides read TGTGCCAGTGCCCCCGGGACACTCGCCGGGGGCTACACCTTC.

The chain carries TRBV27 and TRBJ2-5; 7 positions match TRBD1. Losses at the gene ends were 6 bases for V and 5 bases for J; bases not matched to a gene: 12. Germline V lookup: CDR1 MNHEY, CDR2 SMNVEV (reference sequence). This CDR3 is 15 amino acids long. DNA for the CDR3: TGTGCCAGCAGCCCCGAGGTACAGGGGTGGGAGACCCAGTACTTC. Translation: CASSPEVQGWETQYF.

CDR3 nucleotides: TGTGCCAGCACCGACGACAGGGGCGAGCAGTACTTC. Amino acids: CASTDDRGEQYF. The chain has TRBV21-1 and TRBJ2-7; the table calls TRBD1, which could not be checked here. TRBV21-1 is noted as a pseudogene. The CDR3 spans 12 residues.

This rearrangement joins TRBV15 to TRBJ1-3; 10 bases match TRBD1. Trimming took 1 base from V and 2 from J; bases not matched to a gene: 2. Germline CDR1 and CDR2: LNHNV and YYDKDF (reference sequence). The CDR3 has 16 amino acids. CDR3 residues: CATSRGGTGAGNTIYF. The DNA for the CDR3 is TGTGCCACCAGCAGAGGGGGGACAGGGGCTGGAAACACCATATATTTT.

This chain links TRBV7-9 with TRBJ2-3; possibly TRBD1 for D (7 bases). Trimming cost V 5 bases and J 1 base, with 10 bases left between them. The germline V gene encodes CDR1 SEHNR and CDR2 FQNEAQ (reference sequence). This CDR3 has 14 residues. CDR3 amino acids: CASSVRGGTDTQYF. CDR3 DNA: TGTGCCAGCAGCGTCAGGGGGGGCACAGATACGCAGTATTTT.